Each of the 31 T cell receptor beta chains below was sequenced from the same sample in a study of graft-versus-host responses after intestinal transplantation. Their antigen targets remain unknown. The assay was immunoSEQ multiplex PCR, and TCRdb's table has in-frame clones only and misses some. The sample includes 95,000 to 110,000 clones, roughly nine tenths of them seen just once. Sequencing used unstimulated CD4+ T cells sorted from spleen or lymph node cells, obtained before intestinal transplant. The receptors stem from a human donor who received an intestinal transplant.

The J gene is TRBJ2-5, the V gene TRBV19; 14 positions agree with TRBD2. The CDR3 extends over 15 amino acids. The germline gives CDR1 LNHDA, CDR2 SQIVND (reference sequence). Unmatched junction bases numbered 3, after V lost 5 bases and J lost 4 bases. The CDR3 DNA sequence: TGTGCCAGTAGTTACGGGACTAGCGGGAGAGAGACCCAGTACTTC. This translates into CASSYGTSGRETQYF. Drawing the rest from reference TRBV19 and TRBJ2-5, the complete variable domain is DGGITQSPKYLFRKEGQNVTLSCEQNLNHDAMYWYRQDPGQGLRLIYYSQIVNDFQKGDIAEGYSVSREKKESFPLTVTSAQKNPTAFYLCASSYGTSGRETQYFGPGTRLLVL.

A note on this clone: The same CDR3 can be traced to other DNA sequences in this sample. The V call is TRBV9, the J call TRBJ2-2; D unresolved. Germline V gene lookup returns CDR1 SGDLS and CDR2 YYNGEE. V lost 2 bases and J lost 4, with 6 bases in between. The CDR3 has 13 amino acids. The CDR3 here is CASSVGSTGELFF. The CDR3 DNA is TGTGCCAGCAGCGTCGGAAGCACCGGGGAGCTGTTTTTT.

The CDR3 protein is CASSYSKGKKEGTDTQYF. The CDR3 DNA is TGTGCCAGCAGTTACTCGAAGGGTAAGAAGGAGGGCACAGATACGCAGTATTTT. The chain has TRBV6-7 and TRBJ2-3; a weak D match, TRBD2 (5 bases). TRBV6-7 is known as an ORF, though its function is uncertain. V was pared by 0 bases and J by 1 base, with 17 bases between. The CDR3 is made up of 18 amino acids.

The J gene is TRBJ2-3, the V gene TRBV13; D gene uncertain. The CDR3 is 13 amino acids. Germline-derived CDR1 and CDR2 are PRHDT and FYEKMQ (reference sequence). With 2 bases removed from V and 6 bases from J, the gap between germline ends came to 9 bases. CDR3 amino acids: CASSLRRSDTQYF. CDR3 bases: TGTGCCAGCAGCTTACGCAGGTCGGATACGCAGTATTTT.

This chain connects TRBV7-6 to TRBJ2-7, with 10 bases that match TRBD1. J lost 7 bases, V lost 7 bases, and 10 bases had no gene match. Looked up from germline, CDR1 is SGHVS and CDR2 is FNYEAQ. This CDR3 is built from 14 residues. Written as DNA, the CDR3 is TGTGCCAGCACCCGGGACAGGGGATTGGGGGAGCAGTACTTC. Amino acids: CASTRDRGLGEQYF.

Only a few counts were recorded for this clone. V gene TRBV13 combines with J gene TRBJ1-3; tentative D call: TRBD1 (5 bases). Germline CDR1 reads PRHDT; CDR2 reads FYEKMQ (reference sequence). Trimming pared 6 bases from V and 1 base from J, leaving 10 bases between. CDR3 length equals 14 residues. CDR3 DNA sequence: TGTGCCAGCAGGTCCGGGGGATCTGGAAACACCATATATTTT. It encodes CASRSGGSGNTIYF.

The CDR3 reads CASSWGGEQFF. The DNA of the CDR3 is TGCGCCAGCAGCTGGGGCGGTGAGCAGTTCTTC. The chain combines TRBV5-1 with TRBJ2-1; the D gene is possibly TRBD1 (5 bases). The CDR3 is 11 amino acids. Trimming shortened V by 3 bases and J by 9 bases, and 7 bases separated the two germline ends. CDR1 is SGHRS, CDR2 YFSETQ, per germline.

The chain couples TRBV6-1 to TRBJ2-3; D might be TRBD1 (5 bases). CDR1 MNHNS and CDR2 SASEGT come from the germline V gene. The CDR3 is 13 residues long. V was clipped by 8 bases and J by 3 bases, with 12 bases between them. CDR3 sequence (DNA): TGTGCCAGCGGGCAGGGAAGGACAGATACGCAGTATTTT. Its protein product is CASGQGRTDTQYF.

The CDR3 coding sequence is TGCGCCAGCAGCGCGGGACTAGCGGACAATGAGCAGTTCTTC. Amino acid sequence: CASSAGLADNEQFF. The rearrangement joins TRBV5-1 to TRBJ2-1; 11 bases line up with TRBD2. With 4 bases clipped from V and 5 bases from J, the junction kept 2 bases outside the gene matches. Germline values: CDR1 SGHRS, CDR2 YFSETQ. The CDR3 sequence is 14 residues long.

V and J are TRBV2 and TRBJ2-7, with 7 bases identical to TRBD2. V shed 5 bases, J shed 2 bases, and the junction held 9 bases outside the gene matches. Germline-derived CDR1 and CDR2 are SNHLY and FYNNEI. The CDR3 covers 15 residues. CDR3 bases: TGTGCCAGCAGTCGAAGGACTAGAGGCGCCTACGAGCAGTACTTC. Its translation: CASSRRTRGAYEQYF.

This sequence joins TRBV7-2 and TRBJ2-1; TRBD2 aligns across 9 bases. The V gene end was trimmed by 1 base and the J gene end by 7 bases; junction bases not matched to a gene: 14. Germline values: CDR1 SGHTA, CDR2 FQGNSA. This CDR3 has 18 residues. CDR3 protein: CASSLVVRGTSRENEQFF. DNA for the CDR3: TGTGCCAGCAGCTTAGTGGTCCGAGGGACTAGCCGAGAGAATGAGCAGTTCTTC. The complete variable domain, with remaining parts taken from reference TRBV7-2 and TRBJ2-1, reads GAGVSQSPSNKVTEKGKDVELRCDPISGHTALYWYRQSLGQGLEFLIYFQGNSAPDKSGLPSDRFSAERTGGSVSTLTIQRTQQEDSAVYLCASSLVVRGTSRENEQFFGPGTRLTVL.

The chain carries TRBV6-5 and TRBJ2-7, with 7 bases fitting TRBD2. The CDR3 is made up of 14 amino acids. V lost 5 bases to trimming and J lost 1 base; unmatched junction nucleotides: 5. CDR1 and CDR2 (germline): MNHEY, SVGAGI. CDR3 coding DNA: TGTGCCAGCAGTCCTCTAGCGGAATCCTACGAGCAGTACTTC. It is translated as CASSPLAESYEQYF.

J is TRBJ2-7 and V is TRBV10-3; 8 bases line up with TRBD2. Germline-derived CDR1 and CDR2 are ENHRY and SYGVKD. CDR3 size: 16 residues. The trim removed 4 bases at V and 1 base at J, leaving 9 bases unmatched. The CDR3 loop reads CAISGRDSGISYEQYF. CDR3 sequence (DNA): TGTGCCATCAGTGGGAGGGATAGCGGGATTTCCTACGAGCAGTACTTC.

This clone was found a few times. This CDR3 reads CASRTGATYEQYF. The CDR3 nucleotides are TGCGCCAGCAGGACGGGCGCTACCTACGAGCAGTACTTC. This chain joins TRBV5-1 and TRBJ2-7; unclear D gene. The V end lost 5 bases, the J end lost 2 bases, and 11 bases lay between the germline ends. Germline loops: CDR1 SGHRS, CDR2 YFSETQ. This CDR3 is built from 13 residues.

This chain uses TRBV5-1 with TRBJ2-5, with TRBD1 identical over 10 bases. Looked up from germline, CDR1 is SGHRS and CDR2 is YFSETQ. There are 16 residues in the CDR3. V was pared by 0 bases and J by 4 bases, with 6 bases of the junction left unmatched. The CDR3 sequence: CASSLDRQGAGETQYF. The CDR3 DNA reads TGCGCCAGCAGCTTGGACCGACAGGGGGCGGGAGAGACCCAGTACTTC.

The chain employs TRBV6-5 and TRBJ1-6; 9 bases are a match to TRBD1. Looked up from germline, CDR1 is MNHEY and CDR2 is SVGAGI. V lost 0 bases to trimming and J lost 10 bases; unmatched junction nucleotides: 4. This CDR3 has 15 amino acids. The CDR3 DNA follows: TGTGCCAGCAGTTACTCGGGACAGGGTGGGTCACCCCTCCACTTT. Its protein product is CASSYSGQGGSPLHF.

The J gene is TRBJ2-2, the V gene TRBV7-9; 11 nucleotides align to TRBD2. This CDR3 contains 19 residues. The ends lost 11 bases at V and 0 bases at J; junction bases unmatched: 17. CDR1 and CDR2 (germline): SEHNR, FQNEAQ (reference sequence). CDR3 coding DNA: TGTGCCTCCCACAGACGCCCTAGCGGGAGGCCACCGAACACCGGGGAGCTGTTTTTT. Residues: CASHRRPSGRPPNTGELFF. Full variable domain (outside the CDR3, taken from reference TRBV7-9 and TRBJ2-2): DTGVSQNPRHKITKRGQNVTFRCDPISEHNRLYWYRQTLGQGPEFLTYFQNEAQLEKSRLLSDRFSAERPKGSFSTLEIQRTEQGDSAMYLCASHRRPSGRPPNTGELFFGEGSRLTVL.

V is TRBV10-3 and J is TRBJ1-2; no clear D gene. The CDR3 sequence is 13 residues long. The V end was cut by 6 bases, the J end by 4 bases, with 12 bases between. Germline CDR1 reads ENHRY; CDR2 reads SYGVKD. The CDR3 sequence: CAIRSQPSYGYTF. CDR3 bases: TGTGCCATCAGGAGTCAGCCTTCCTATGGCTACACCTTC.

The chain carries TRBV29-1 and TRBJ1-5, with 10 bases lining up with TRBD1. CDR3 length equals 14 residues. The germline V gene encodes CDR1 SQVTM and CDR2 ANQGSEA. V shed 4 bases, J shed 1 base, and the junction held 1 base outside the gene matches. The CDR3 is CSVGDRGSNQPQHF. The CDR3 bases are TGCAGCGTTGGGGACAGGGGAAGCAATCAGCCCCAGCATTTT.

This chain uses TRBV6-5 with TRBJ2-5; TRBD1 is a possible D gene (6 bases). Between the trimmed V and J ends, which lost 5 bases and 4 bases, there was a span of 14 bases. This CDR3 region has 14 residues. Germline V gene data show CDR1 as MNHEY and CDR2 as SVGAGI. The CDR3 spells CASSEVVGAETQYF. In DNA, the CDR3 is TGTGCCAGCAGTGAAGTAGTGGGGGCAGAGACCCAGTACTTC.

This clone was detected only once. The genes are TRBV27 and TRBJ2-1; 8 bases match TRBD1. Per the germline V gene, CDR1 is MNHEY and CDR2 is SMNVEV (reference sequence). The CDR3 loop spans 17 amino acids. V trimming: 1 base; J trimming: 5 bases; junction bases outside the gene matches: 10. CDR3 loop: CASSLWGPGTGNNEQFF. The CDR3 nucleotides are TGTGCCAGCAGTTTATGGGGACCTGGGACAGGAAACAATGAGCAGTTCTTC.

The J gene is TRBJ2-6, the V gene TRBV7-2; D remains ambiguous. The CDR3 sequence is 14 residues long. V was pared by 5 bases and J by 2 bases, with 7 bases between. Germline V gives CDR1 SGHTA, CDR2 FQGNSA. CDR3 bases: TGTGCCAGCAGCCGAAGGCCTGGGGCCAACGTCCTGACTTTC. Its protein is CASSRRPGANVLTF.

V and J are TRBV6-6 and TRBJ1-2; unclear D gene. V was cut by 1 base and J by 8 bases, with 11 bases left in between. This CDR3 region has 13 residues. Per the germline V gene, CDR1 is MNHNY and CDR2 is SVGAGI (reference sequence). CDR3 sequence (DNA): TGTGCCAGCAGTTACTTCTCCGGGGTCGGCTACACCTTC. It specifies CASSYFSGVGYTF.

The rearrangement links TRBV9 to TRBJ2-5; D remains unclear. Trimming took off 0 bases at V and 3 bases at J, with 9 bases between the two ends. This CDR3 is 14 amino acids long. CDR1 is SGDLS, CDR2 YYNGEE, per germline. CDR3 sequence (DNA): TGTGCCAGCAGCGTAGGTGCCAACGAAGAGACCCAGTACTTC. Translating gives CASSVGANEETQYF.

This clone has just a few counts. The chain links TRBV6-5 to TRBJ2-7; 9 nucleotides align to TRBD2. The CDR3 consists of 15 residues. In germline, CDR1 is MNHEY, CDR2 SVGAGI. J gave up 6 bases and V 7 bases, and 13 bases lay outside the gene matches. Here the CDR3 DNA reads TGTGCCAGCACCCTCTTAGGGACTAGCCCGTTCGAGCAGTACTTC. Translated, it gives CASTLLGTSPFEQYF.

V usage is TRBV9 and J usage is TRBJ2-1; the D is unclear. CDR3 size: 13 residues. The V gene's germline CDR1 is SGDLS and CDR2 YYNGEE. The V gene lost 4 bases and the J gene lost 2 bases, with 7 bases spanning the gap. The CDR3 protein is CASSSMTYNEQFF. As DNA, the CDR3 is TGTGCCAGCAGCTCGATGACCTACAATGAGCAGTTCTTC.

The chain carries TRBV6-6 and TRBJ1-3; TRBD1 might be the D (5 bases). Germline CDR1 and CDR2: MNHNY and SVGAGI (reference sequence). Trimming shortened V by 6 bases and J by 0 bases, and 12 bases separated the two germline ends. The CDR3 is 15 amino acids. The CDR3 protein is CASSLDGASGNTIYF. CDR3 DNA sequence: TGTGCCAGCAGCCTCGACGGGGCCTCTGGAAACACCATATATTTT.

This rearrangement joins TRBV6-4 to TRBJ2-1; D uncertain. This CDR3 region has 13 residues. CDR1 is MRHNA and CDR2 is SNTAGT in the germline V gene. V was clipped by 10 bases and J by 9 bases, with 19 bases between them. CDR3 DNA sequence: TGTGCCAAGAGCGAGCCCAACGACGGTGAGCAGTTCTTC. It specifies CAKSEPNDGEQFF.

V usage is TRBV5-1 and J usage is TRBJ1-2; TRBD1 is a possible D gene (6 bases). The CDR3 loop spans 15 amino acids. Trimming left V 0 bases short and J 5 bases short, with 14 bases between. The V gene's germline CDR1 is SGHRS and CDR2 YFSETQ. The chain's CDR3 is CASSLAGGEAYGYTF. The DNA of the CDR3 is TGCGCCAGCAGCTTGGCTGGGGGCGAAGCTTATGGCTACACCTTC.

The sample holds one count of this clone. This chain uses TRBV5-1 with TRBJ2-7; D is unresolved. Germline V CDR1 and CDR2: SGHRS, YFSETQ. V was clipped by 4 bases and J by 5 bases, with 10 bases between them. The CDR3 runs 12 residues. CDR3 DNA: TGCGCCAGCAGCGCCAACAAGAACGAGCAGTACTTC. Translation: CASSANKNEQYF.

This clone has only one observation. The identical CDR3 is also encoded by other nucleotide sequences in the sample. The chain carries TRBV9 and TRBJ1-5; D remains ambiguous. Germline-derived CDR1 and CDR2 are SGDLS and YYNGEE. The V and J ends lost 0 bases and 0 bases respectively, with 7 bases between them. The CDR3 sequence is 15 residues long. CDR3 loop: CASSVDGNSNQPQHF. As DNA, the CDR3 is TGTGCCAGCAGCGTAGACGGAAATAGCAATCAGCCCCAGCATTTT. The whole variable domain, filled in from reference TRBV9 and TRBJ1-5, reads DSGVTQTPKHLITATGQRVTLRCSPRSGDLSVYWYQQSLDQGLQFLIQYYNGEERAKGNILERFSAQQFPDLHSELNLSSLELGDSALYFCASSVDGNSNQPQHFGDGTRLSIL.